The sequence of this T cell receptor (beta chain) was determined in a study of T-cell reconstitution after alpha-beta-depleted transplantation in children. In this sample, this clonotype turned up many times. Its antigen is as yet unknown. Whole-study results and caveats: One year post-transplant, T-cell counts and diversity were largely derived from T cells produced anew. Where alpha-beta T cells came from about two months after transplant was reportedly several hundred expanded graft clones. Surviving recipient T cells and thymic progenitors accounted for the high day-60 TCRbeta diversity observed in some patients.

Unique molecular identifiers were incorporated during preparation of the TCRbeta library. MiXCR was run by TCRdb on the PCR reads, yielding one entry per CDR3 protein. The profile shows around 90,000 distinct CDR3 sequences, 15% to 17% of them singletons. CDR1 and CDR2 (germline): MNHEY, SVGAGI. The length of the CDR3 is 17 residues. V was shortened by 2 bases and J by 0 bases, with 14 bases between the two germline ends. Sequenced material: PBMCs, mostly from graft donor cells, taken 180 days after TCRalphabeta/CD19-depleted stem cell transplant. This clonotype was sampled from a male patient aged 2 to 9 who had a stem cell transplant for acute lymphoblastic leukemia, so the T cells may come from the graft donor. The chain combines TRBV6-5 with TRBJ1-3; D possibly corresponds to TRBD1 (6 bases). The CDR3 reads CASSYGGAAFSGNTIYF. Written as DNA, the CDR3 is TGTGCCAGCAGTTACGGGGGGGCAGCGTTCTCTGGAAACACCATATATTTT.